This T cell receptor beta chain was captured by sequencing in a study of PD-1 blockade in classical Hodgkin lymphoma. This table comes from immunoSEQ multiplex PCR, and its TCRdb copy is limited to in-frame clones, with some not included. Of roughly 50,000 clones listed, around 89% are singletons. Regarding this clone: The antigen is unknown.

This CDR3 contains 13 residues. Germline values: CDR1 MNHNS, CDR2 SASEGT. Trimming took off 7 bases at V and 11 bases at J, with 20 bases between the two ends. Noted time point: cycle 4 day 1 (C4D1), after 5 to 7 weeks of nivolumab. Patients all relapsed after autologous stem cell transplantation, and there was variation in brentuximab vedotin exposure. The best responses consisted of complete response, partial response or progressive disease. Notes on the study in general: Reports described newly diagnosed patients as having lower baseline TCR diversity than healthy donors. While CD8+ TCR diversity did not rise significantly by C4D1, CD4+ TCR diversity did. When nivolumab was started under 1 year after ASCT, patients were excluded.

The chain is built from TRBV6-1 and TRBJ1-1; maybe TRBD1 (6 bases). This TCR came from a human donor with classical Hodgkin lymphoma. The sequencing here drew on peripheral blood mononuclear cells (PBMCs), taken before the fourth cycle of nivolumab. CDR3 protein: CASIWTDSRGAFF. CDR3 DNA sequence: TGTGCCAGCATTTGGACAGACTCTCGCGGGGCTTTCTTT.